These 19 T cell receptor beta chains originate from one sample sequenced in a study of identical twins. MiXCR, run by TCRdb on the 5' RACE reads, gives a single entry per CDR3 protein. This table has around 650,000 distinct CDR3 sequences, 7% to 7.5% appearing once. The data were also submitted as part of a second study, on yellow fever vaccine responses in identical twins.

Sequencing used PBMCs. These receptors were obtained from a woman aged 18 to 35 in good health.

This clonotype appeared a few times. V and J are TRBV27 and TRBJ1-6, with 7 bases fitting TRBD1. The CDR3 has 17 amino acids. Trimming took 6 bases from V and 9 from J; bases not matched to a gene: 17. Germline lookup yields CDR1 MNHEY and CDR2 SMNVEV (reference sequence). CDR3 DNA: TGTGCCAGCAGCTCTTTTAAGGGGGCCGATGGTCGTTCACCCCTCCACTTT. Amino acids: CASSSFKGADGRSPLHF.

In this sample, this clonotype turned up a few times. V is TRBV7-9 and J is TRBJ1-1; D remains unclear. V was pared by 5 bases and J by 10 bases, with 14 bases between. Germline V lookup: CDR1 SEHNR, CDR2 FQNEAQ (reference sequence). CDR3 length: 12 amino acids. Here the CDR3 reads CASSPDAYGAFF. The CDR3 nucleotides are TGTGCCAGCAGCCCAGACGCGTATGGAGCTTTCTTT.

This clonotype was observed a handful of times. The rearrangement links TRBV12-3 or TRBV12-4 to TRBJ1-1; TRBD1 agrees at 7 bases. V lost 1 base, J lost 6 bases, and 5 bases stayed unmatched. The CDR3 length is 14 residues. This CDR3 is CASSLGQGRSEAFF. The CDR3 nucleotides are TGTGCCAGCAGTTTAGGACAGGGAAGGTCTGAAGCTTTCTTT.

The chain links TRBV29-1 to TRBJ2-2; D not certain. The CDR3 has 13 residues. Deletions cut 7 bases from V and 4 bases from J, with 13 bases between. Germline CDR1 reads SQVTM; CDR2 reads ANQGSEA. CDR3 loop: CSALRPATGELFF. CDR3 DNA: TGCAGCGCCCTTCGCCCAGCCACCGGGGAGCTGTTTTTT.

The V call is TRBV19, the J call TRBJ2-7; tentative D call: TRBD1 (5 bases). Trimming shortened V by 9 bases and J by 0 bases, and 15 bases separated the two germline ends. Germline assignment: CDR1 LNHDA and CDR2 SQIVND (reference sequence). The CDR3 sequence is 14 residues long. CDR3 sequence (DNA): TGTGCCAGACGCCTTGGGGCGGACTCCTACGAGCAGTACGTC. Amino acids: CARRLGADSYEQYV.

This clonotype was seen many times. This chain joins TRBV5-1 and TRBJ2-1; D gene unclear. Germline V gene data show CDR1 as SGHRS and CDR2 as YFSETQ. Trimming left V 0 bases short and J 0 bases short, with 10 bases between. The CDR3 runs to 16 residues. The CDR3, as DNA: TGCGCCAGCAGCTTGGTTTCGGCGAGCTCCTACAATGAGCAGTTCTTC. Residues: CASSLVSASSYNEQFF.

In this sample, this clonotype turned up a few times. The chain links TRBV12-3 or TRBV12-4 to TRBJ2-1; D is undetermined. Between the trimmed V and J ends, which lost 1 base and 9 bases, there was a span of 10 bases. The CDR3 extends over 13 amino acids. The CDR3 here is CASSLVSFPEQFF. In DNA, the CDR3 is TGTGCCAGCAGTTTAGTTAGCTTCCCTGAGCAGTTCTTC.

This clonotype was seen a handful of times. The rearrangement uses TRBV7-7 and TRBJ2-2; a weak D match, TRBD2 (6 bases). There are 17 residues in the CDR3. V was trimmed by 5 bases and J by 0 bases, leaving 16 bases between them. In germline, CDR1 is SSHAT, CDR2 FNYEAQ (reference sequence). Here the CDR3 DNA reads TGTGCCAGCAGCCCTCGGGGAGGCCTCGCGAACACCGGGGAGCTGTTTTTT. Translated: CASSPRGGLANTGELFF.

This clonotype occurred many times. The genes are TRBV11-3 and TRBJ2-3, with D possibly matching TRBD2 (5 bases). Germline V gene lookup returns CDR1 SGHNT and CDR2 YENEEA. The CDR3 has 14 residues. Trimming removed 1 base at V and 2 bases at J, with 7 bases between. CDR3 sequence reads: CASSLAGTTDTQYF. The CDR3 bases are TGTGCCAGCAGCTTAGCGGGAACCACAGATACGCAGTATTTT.

This clonotype has more than one count but fewer than ten. The CDR3 here is CSARAGTNVGEQFF. As DNA, the CDR3 is TGCAGTGCTAGAGCCGGGACTAACGTCGGAGAGCAGTTCTTC. The rearrangement joins TRBV20-1 to TRBJ2-1, with 7 bases matching TRBD2. Germline lookup yields CDR1 DFQATT and CDR2 SNEGSKA (reference sequence). The trim removed 1 base at V and 10 bases at J, leaving 10 bases unmatched. This CDR3 is 14 amino acids long.

This clonotype has at least ten counts. The CDR3: CATSRVPDRDYSETQYF. Written as DNA, the CDR3 is TGTGCCACCAGCAGAGTACCAGACCGGGACTATTCAGAGACCCAGTACTTC. The chain couples TRBV15 to TRBJ2-5, with TRBD2 matching 7 bases. The CDR3 contains 17 residues. CDR1 and CDR2 from the germline V gene are LNHNV and YYDKDF (reference sequence). With 1 base clipped from V and 4 bases from J, the junction kept 12 bases outside the gene matches. Filled out from reference TRBV15 and TRBJ2-5, the complete variable domain reads DAMVIQNPRYQVTQFGKPVTLSCSQTLNHNVMYWYQQKSSQAPKLLFHYYDKDFNNEADTPDNFQSRRPNTSFCFLDIRSPGLGDTAMYLCATSRVPDRDYSETQYFGPGTRLLVL.

This clonotype was seen at least ten times. Here the CDR3 reads CACVGGGGTEAFF. In DNA, the CDR3 is TGTGCCTGTGTGGGGGGCGGGGGTACTGAAGCTTTCTTT. The chain joins TRBV12-3 or TRBV12-4 to TRBJ1-1, with a weak D call TRBD1 (6 bases). V was shortened by 11 bases and J by 5 bases, with 18 bases between the two germline ends. The CDR3 covers 13 residues.

A few counts support this clonotype. The rearrangement uses TRBV5-1 and TRBJ1-1; the D gene is possibly TRBD1 (5 bases). V was shortened by 4 bases and J by 4 bases, with 17 bases between the two germline ends. The CDR3 is made up of 15 amino acids. The V gene's germline CDR1 is SGHRS and CDR2 YFSETQ. CDR3 sequence: CASSPGGVGSTEAFF. The CDR3, as DNA: TGCGCCAGCAGCCCGGGGGGGGTCGGAAGCACTGAAGCTTTCTTT.

This clonotype was counted only a few times. This chain uses TRBV18 with TRBJ2-7, with D unresolved. Trimming took 3 bases from V and 4 from J, leaving 13 bases between them. This CDR3 spans 14 amino acids. CDR1 and CDR2 (germline): KGHSH, LQKENI. The CDR3 nucleotides are TGTGCCAGCTCACCGCGGCGGCGCGGTTACGAGCAGTACGTC. Translating gives CASSPRRRGYEQYV.

This clonotype was counted only a few times. The chain uses TRBV29-1 and TRBJ2-3; TRBD2 might be the D (6 bases). There are 15 residues in the CDR3. The germline V gene encodes CDR1 SQVTM and CDR2 ANQGSEA. The V and J ends lost 7 bases and 1 base respectively, with 18 bases between them. The CDR3, as DNA: TGCAGCGGGGCACCCCTGGGACTTCGCACAGATACGCAGTATTTT. Translating gives CSGAPLGLRTDTQYF.

The gene calls are TRBV20-1 and TRBJ1-2, with 11 bases fitting TRBD1. The germline V gene has CDR1 DFQATT and CDR2 SNEGSKA (reference sequence). The CDR3 runs 15 residues. J was trimmed by 2 bases and V by 4 bases; bases with no gene match: 6. For the CDR3, the DNA is TGCAGTGCTACCCGGACAGGGGGCGAAAACTATGGCTACACCTTC. Protein product: CSATRTGGENYGYTF.

In this sample, this clonotype turned up many times. The chain recombines TRBV5-1 with TRBJ2-1, with a tentative D call TRBD1 (6 bases). V was clipped by 4 bases and J by 1 base, with 12 bases between them. Germline loops: CDR1 SGHRS, CDR2 YFSETQ. This CDR3 contains 15 residues. CDR3 nucleotide sequence: TGCGCCAGCAGCAGACAGGTCTTATCCTACAATGAGCAGTTCTTC. Its protein product is CASSRQVLSYNEQFF.

This clonotype came up many times. This chain joins TRBV12-3 or TRBV12-4 and TRBJ1-2; 10 bases fit TRBD1. The V segment lost 6 bases and the J segment 7 bases; nucleotides outside the gene matches: 2. This CDR3 contains 12 residues. This CDR3 reads CASRGTGAGYTF. The CDR3 nucleotides are TGTGCCAGCAGGGGGACAGGGGCTGGCTACACCTTC.

The chain is built from TRBV6-1 and TRBJ2-2; 7 bases fit TRBD2. The CDR3 contains 15 residues. V gave up 3 bases and J gave up 4 bases; unmatched junction bases: 5. The germline V gene has CDR1 MNHNS and CDR2 SASEGT. The CDR3 DNA reads TGTGCCAGCAGTGACGGGACTATATCCACCGGGGAGCTGTTTTTT. Amino acid sequence: CASSDGTISTGELFF.